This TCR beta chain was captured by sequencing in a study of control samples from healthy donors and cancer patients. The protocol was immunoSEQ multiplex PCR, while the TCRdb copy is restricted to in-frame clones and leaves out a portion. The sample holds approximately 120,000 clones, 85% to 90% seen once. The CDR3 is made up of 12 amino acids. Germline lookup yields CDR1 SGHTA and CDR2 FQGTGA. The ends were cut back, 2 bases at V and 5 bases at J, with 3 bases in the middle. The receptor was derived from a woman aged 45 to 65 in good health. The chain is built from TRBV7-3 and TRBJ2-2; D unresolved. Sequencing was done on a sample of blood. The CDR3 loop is CASSLVTGELFF. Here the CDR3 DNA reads TGTGCCAGCAGCTTAGTGACCGGGGAGCTGTTTTTT.